This TCR beta chain was identified during a study of blood T cell repertoires in COVID-19. As for the study in general: Whether acute or convalescent, the COVID-19 samples came from the United States, Italy and Spain.

Per the study methods: Estimation of nucleated cell counts relied on the amplification of reference gene primers. The repertoire was sequenced with immunoSEQ multiplex PCR; TCRdb's copy has only in-frame clones and lacks some. V, J and clone size were drawn from that table, and D and trimming were deduced from the DNA. The sample contains approximately 65,000 clones, roughly 88% of which appear only once. The Seattle patients, enrolled during active infection, were followed longitudinally. Germline CDR1 reads MGHDK; CDR2 reads SYGVNS. The junction had 13 bases not matched to a gene; V was cut back by 6 bases and J by 6 bases. The CDR3 is 15 amino acids.

The V gene is TRBV25-1, the J gene TRBJ2-7, with 8 bases identical to TRBD2. The TCR sequence derives from a man between 45 and 60 years old with COVID-19, enrolled during active disease. Source material: peripheral blood. CDR3 sequence: CASSSPGLASREQYF. In DNA form, the CDR3 reads TGTGCCAGCAGCTCTCCCGGACTAGCATCGCGCGAGCAGTACTTC.